This is a list of T cell receptor beta chains from one sample in a study of blood T cell repertoires in COVID-19. This table comes from immunoSEQ multiplex PCR, and its TCRdb copy is limited to in-frame clones, with some not included. The sample holds about 200,000 clones, approximately 87% seen once. The sequenced sample consisted of peripheral blood. The receptors were gathered from a person aged 65-85 years with COVID-19, enrolled during active disease. CDR3s include the opening cysteine and the closing phenylalanine or tryptophan. The D gene is left open where the match is weak. Size is omitted from some rows. Given values are once, few, many or a class for expanded clones.

J | size | V | D | CDR3 | DNA
TRBJ1-1 | . | TRBV19 | TRBD1 | CASNKPPATGALVTEAFF | TGTGCCAGTAATAAACCTCCGGCGACAGGGGCCTTGGTAACTGAAGCTTTCTTT
TRBJ1-6 | . | TRBV5-1 | TRBD1 | CASSLGQGKSSPLHF | TGCGCCAGCAGTTTGGGACAGGGAAAGAGTTCACCCCTCCACTTT
TRBJ2-7 | . | TRBV9 | . | CASSAGGQPGNEQYF | TGTGCCAGCAGCGCTGGGGGACAACCAGGGAACGAGCAGTACTTC
TRBJ1-6 | . | TRBV7-2 | TRBD1 | CASSLVGQRDTPLHF | TGTGCCAGCAGCTTAGTGGGACAGAGGGATACACCCCTCCACTTT
TRBJ2-7 | . | TRBV7-8 | . | CASSPPTYEQYF | TGTGCCAGCAGCCCCCCAACATACGAGCAGTACTTC
TRBJ1-6 | . | TRBV9 | . | CASSVVENSPLHF | TGTGCCAGCAGCGTAGTCGAGAATTCACCCCTCCACTTT
TRBJ1-6 | . | TRBV10-2 | . | CASSDDYWVSGSPLHF | TGCGCCAGCAGTGACGACTACTGGGTTTCGGGCTCACCCCTCCACTTT
TRBJ1-1 | . | TRBV9 | TRBD1 | CASSRRQGNTEAFF | TGTGCCAGCAGCAGGCGACAGGGGAACACTGAAGCTTTCTTT
TRBJ2-7 | . | TRBV6-2/TRBV6-3 | TRBD2 | CASSSRTSPKYEQYF | TGTGCCAGCAGTTCGCGGACTAGTCCCAAATACGAGCAGTACTTC
TRBJ2-7 | . | TRBV5-3 | . | CARIGHSYEQYF | TGTGCCAGAATCGGACATTCATACGAGCAGTACTTC
TRBJ1-5 | . | TRBV6-2/TRBV6-3 | . | CASSPPGGAGQPQHF | TGTGCCAGCAGCCCCCCGGGGGGCGCGGGGCAGCCCCAGCATTTT
TRBJ2-5 | . | TRBV12-3/TRBV12-4 | . | CASSFSGIETQYF | TGTGCCAGCAGTTTTTCTGGCATAGAGACCCAGTACTTC
TRBJ1-1 | . | TRBV5-1 | . | CASSLQPNTEAFF | TGCGCCAGCAGCTTACAGCCGAACACTGAAGCTTTCTTT
TRBJ2-5 | . | TRBV9 | TRBD1 | CASSEGTGRGTQYF | TGTGCCAGCAGCGAGGGGACAGGCCGGGGGACCCAGTACTTC
TRBJ2-2 | . | TRBV7-8 | TRBD1 | CASSLETGSNTGELFF | TGTGCCAGCAGCTTAGAGACAGGGTCGAACACCGGGGAGCTGTTTTTT
TRBJ1-2 | . | TRBV7-9 | . | CASSLGQGWTGYTF | TGTGCCAGCAGCTTAGGTCAGGGATGGACCGGCTACACCTTC
TRBJ2-6 | . | TRBV19 | TRBD1 | CASSKDSRDRESSGANVLTF | TGTGCCAGTAGTAAGGACTCGAGGGACAGGGAGTCCTCTGGGGCCAACGTCCTGACTTTC
TRBJ2-5 | . | TRBV28 | . | CASSIPKTAETQYF | TGTGCCAGCAGTATACCAAAAACCGCGGAGACCCAGTACTTC
TRBJ2-5 | . | TRBV7-9 | TRBD2 | CASSTPREAETQYF | TGTGCCAGCAGCACACCCCGGGAGGCAGAGACCCAGTACTTC
TRBJ1-3 | . | TRBV28 | . | CASQISGNTIYF | TGTGCCAGTCAGATCTCTGGAAACACCATATATTTT
TRBJ2-1 | few | TRBV3-1/TRBV3-2 | TRBD2 | CASSNSGLAGGVEQFF | TGTGCCAGCAGCAACTCCGGTTTAGCGGGGGGGGTTGAGCAGTTCTTC
TRBJ1-6 | once | TRBV6-1 | . | CASSEAKIDSPNSPLHF | TGTGCCAGCAGTGAAGCCAAAATAGATTCTCCTAATTCACCCCTCCACTTT
TRBJ2-3 | . | TRBV30 | TRBD2 | CAWSGLAGWGLGTDTQYF | TGTGCCTGGAGTGGGCTAGCGGGCTGGGGATTAGGCACAGATACGCAGTATTTT
TRBJ2-2 | . | TRBV9 | . | CASSVASGRGLSGGELFF | TGTGCCAGCAGCGTAGCTTCGGGGCGGGGACTCTCCGGCGGGGAGCTGTTTTTT
TRBJ2-6 | once | TRBV5-1 | . | CASSLNAVAGANVLTF | TGCGCCAGCAGCTTGAATGCAGTGGCTGGGGCCAACGTCCTGACTTTC
TRBJ1-4 | . | TRBV7-8 | TRBD1 | CASSPGDRDEKLFF | TGTGCCAGCAGCCCCGGGGACAGGGATGAAAAACTGTTTTTT
TRBJ2-5 | . | TRBV7-2 | . | CASSFSSQTQYF | TGTGCCAGCAGCTTTTCCTCCCAGACCCAGTACTTC
TRBJ2-5 | . | TRBV7-3 | TRBD2 | CASSLGLAGVETQYF | TGTGCCAGCAGCCTAGGACTAGCGGGAGTAGAGACCCAGTACTTC
TRBJ1-1 | . | TRBV4-2 | . | CASSQGNPEAFF | TGTGCCAGCAGCCAAGGTAATCCTGAAGCTTTCTTT
TRBJ1-1 | . | TRBV18 | TRBD1 | CASSGDRANTEAFF | TGTGCCAGCTCAGGGGACAGGGCGAACACTGAAGCTTTCTTT
TRBJ1-1 | . | TRBV6-2/TRBV6-3 | . | CASSYPLTGSRARSTEAFF | TGTGCCAGCAGTTACCCCTTAACGGGGTCTAGAGCACGAAGCACTGAAGCTTTCTTT
TRBJ1-1 | . | TRBV6-2/TRBV6-3 | . | CASSYQGITEAFF | TGTGCCAGCAGTTATCAGGGTATTACTGAAGCTTTCTTT